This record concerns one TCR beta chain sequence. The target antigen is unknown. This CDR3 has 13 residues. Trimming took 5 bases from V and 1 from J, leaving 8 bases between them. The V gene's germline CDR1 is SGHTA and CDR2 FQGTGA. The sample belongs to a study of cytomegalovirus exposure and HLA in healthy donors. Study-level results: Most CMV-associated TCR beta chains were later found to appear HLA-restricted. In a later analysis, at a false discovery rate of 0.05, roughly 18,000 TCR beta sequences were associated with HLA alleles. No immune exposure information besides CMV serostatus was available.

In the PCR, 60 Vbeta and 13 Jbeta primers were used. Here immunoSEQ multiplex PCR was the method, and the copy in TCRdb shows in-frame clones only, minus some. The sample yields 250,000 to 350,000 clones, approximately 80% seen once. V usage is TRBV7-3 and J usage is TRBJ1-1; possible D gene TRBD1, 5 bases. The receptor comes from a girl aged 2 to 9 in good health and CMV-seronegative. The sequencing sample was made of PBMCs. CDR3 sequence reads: CASSADRNTEAFF. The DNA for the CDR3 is TGTGCCAGCAGCGCCGACAGGAACACTGAAGCTTTCTTT.